This T cell receptor beta chain appears in the sequencing data of a study of shared clonotypes between healthy human individuals. Study details: Donors had three CD4 naive, three CD4 memory, two CD8 naive and one CD8 memory plate apiece.

The test was conducted at deep level. Sequencing was performed with immunoSEQ multiplex PCR; in TCRdb, only in-frame clones are kept and a portion is missing. The top ten clones hold about 0.13% of a sample with millions of clones, 85% to 95% of them seen once. This CDR3 is 16 amino acids long. Germline-derived CDR1 and CDR2 are MDHEN and SYDVKM. J was trimmed by 4 bases and V by 5 bases; bases with no gene match: 9. Study outcomes and limitations: Depth of sequencing was expected to influence donor clonotype sharing.

Remarks on this clone: Its specificity is unknown.

Material: naive CD4+ T cells sorted from blood. Subset described: CD45RA+ positively selected. This TCR derives from a young man in good health. The rearrangement links TRBV28 to TRBJ2-3, with 10 bases matching TRBD2. CDR3 DNA sequence: TGTGCCAGCAGTGACTTAGCGGGGGGCTTCGCAGATACGCAGTATTTT. Amino acids: CASSDLAGGFADTQYF.